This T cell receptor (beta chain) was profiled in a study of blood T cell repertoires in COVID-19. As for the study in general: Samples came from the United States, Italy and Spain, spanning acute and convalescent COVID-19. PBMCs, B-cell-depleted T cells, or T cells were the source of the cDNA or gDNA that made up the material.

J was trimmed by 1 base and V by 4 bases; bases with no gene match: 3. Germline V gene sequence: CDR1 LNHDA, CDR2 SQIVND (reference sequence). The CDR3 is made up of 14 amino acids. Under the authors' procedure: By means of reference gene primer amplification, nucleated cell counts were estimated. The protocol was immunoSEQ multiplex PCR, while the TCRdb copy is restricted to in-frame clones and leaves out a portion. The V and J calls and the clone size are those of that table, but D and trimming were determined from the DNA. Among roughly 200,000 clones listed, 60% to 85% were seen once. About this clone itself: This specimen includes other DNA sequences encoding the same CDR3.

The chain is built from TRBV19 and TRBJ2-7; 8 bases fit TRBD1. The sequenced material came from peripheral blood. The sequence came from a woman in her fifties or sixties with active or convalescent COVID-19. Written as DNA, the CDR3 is TGTGCCAGTAGTACAAGGACAGGGTCCTACGAGCAGTACTTC. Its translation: CASSTRTGSYEQYF.